This T cell receptor (beta chain) was documented in a study of monozygotic twins with inflammatory bowel disease. CDR1 and CDR2 from the germline V gene are SSHAT and FNYEAQ (reference sequence). This CDR3 spans 15 amino acids. No DNA is given; TCRdb re-called the 5' RACE reads and lists each CDR3 protein once. The clone table shows over 150,000 distinct CDR3 sequences, with the ten largest holding 2.4%. The specimen sequenced was blood. This chain connects TRBV7-7 to TRBJ1-4. This clonotype originated in a human donor with ulcerative colitis or Crohn's disease, or a healthy co-twin of an affected twin (not recorded which). This CDR3 is CASSLATRCNEKLFF.